One and the same sample provided the 27 T cell receptor beta chains below, sequenced in a study of metastatic and nonmetastatic thyroid tumors. Patients underwent thyroid surgery, and none had received any treatment before it. TCRdb reprocessed the PCR reads using MiXCR. The repertoire holds about 43,000 clones, with about 3.2% as singletons. Material for sequencing was blood. These receptors all come from a female donor with papillary thyroid cancer or a benign thyroid nodule (not recorded which). Some clones in this sample may be carry-over from other donors' samples.

This clone was seen a few times. The chain employs TRBV11-2 and TRBJ1-2; no definite D call. Germline CDR1 SGHAT, CDR2 FQNNGV. Trimming shortened V by 1 base and J by 5 bases, and 11 bases separated the two germline ends. This CDR3 has 14 residues. This CDR3 is CASSLGGGRYGYTF. The CDR3 DNA reads as TGTGCCAGCAGCTTAGGAGGAGGGCGGTATGGCTACACCTTC.

This clone appeared a few times. Germline and junction disagree at one end, which may indicate a read error. CDR3 protein: CASIRDGPYEQYF. The CDR3 DNA sequence: TGCGCCAGCATCCGGGACGGACCCTACGAGCAGTACTTC. This chain uses TRBV2 with TRBJ2-7; D may match TRBD1 or TRBD2 (5 bases each). This CDR3 is 13 amino acids long. Germline lookup yields CDR1 SNHLY and CDR2 FYNNEI.

This clone was seen repeatedly, ten times or more. CDR3 DNA sequence: TGTGCCAGCAGTAGCACTCACACAGATACGCAGTATTTT. Amino acids: CASSSTHTDTQYF. The chain couples TRBV2 to TRBJ2-3; the D is unclear. The CDR3 is made up of 13 amino acids. Germline values: CDR1 SNHLY, CDR2 FYNNEI. Trimming pared 5 bases from V and 2 bases from J, leaving 8 bases between.

At least ten counts were recorded for this clone. This chain joins TRBV10-3 and TRBJ2-7; 8 nucleotides line up with TRBD1. The germline V gene encodes CDR1 ENHRY and CDR2 SYGVKD. This CDR3 contains 16 residues. Trimming cost V 3 bases and J 1 base; bases outside gene matches: 8. CDR3 sequence: CAISELVTGVSYEQYF. The DNA for the CDR3 is TGTGCCATCAGTGAATTGGTGACAGGGGTATCCTACGAGCAGTACTTC.

This chain uses TRBV12-3 or TRBV12-4 with TRBJ1-5, with 8 bases lining up with TRBD1. With V trimmed by 5 bases and J by 7 bases, 7 bases remained unmatched. This CDR3 region has 14 residues. CDR3 coding DNA: TGTGCCAGCAGTGATCATCGACAGGGGCAGCCCCAGCATTTT. It is translated as CASSDHRQGQPQHF.

This clone showed up many times. This rearrangement joins TRBV11-1 to TRBJ2-2; D perhaps matches TRBD1 (6 bases). The CDR3 has 14 amino acids. Germline V gives CDR1 SGHAT, CDR2 FQDESV (reference sequence). V dropped 7 bases and J dropped 5 bases, with 14 bases sitting between them. As DNA, the CDR3 is TGTGCCAGCAACCACAGGGCGTCAACCGGGGAGCTGTTTTTT. Protein product: CASNHRASTGELFF.

This clone was counted only a few times. J is TRBJ1-2 and V is TRBV12-3 or TRBV12-4; perhaps TRBD1 as D (5 bases). This CDR3 spans 12 amino acids. V lost 5 bases and J lost 5, with 9 bases in between. CDR3 in amino acids: CASSLEGYGYTF. The CDR3 DNA reads TGTGCCAGCAGTCTAGAGGGGTATGGCTACACCTTC.

The gene calls are TRBV24-1 and TRBJ2-7; TRBD2 matches at 9 bases. J was trimmed by 7 bases and V by 3 bases; bases with no gene match: 3. The CDR3 is 13 residues long. Germline assignment: CDR1 KGHDR and CDR2 SFDVKD. For the CDR3, the DNA is TGTGCCACCAGTGATCTAGCGGGGCGGGAGCAGTACTTC. It encodes CATSDLAGREQYF.

The chain recombines TRBV24-1 with TRBJ2-3, with D perhaps being TRBD1 or TRBD2 (5 bases each). The CDR3 runs 13 residues. Trimming shortened V by 8 bases and J by 1 base, and 9 bases separated the two germline ends. Germline V gene lookup returns CDR1 KGHDR and CDR2 SFDVKD. The CDR3 sequence is CATTGDGTDTQYF. CDR3 DNA sequence: TGTGCCACCACCGGGGACGGCACAGATACGCAGTATTTT.

The chain employs TRBV9 and TRBJ1-5, with D possibly being TRBD1 (5 bases). The CDR3 contains 15 residues. V lost 2 bases to trimming and J lost 6 bases, with 15 bases between them. The germline V gene encodes CDR1 SGDLS and CDR2 YYNGEE. The CDR3 protein is CASSVTGGEGQPQHF. The DNA for the CDR3 is TGTGCCAGCAGCGTCACCGGGGGGGAGGGTCAGCCCCAGCATTTT.

This clone appeared many times. The rearrangement joins TRBV6-1 to TRBJ2-6, with 10 bases matching TRBD2. The length of the CDR3 is 18 residues. The germline V gene has CDR1 MNHNS and CDR2 SASEGT. Unmatched junction bases numbered 8, after V lost 6 bases and J lost 0 bases. The CDR3 sequence is CASSLRTSGSSGANVLTF. CDR3 in DNA: TGTGCCAGCAGCTTGCGGACTAGCGGCTCCTCTGGGGCCAACGTCCTGACTTTC.

The chain is built from TRBV27 and TRBJ1-1; the D gene is possibly TRBD1 (5 bases). V lost 5 bases to trimming and J lost 0 bases, with 13 bases between them. The CDR3 consists of 15 residues. Germline values: CDR1 MNHEY, CDR2 SMNVEV (reference sequence). CDR3 DNA: TGTGCCAGCAGTCTGTCCGGGACGGTGAACACTGAAGCTTTCTTT. It codes for CASSLSGTVNTEAFF.

V usage is TRBV3-1 and J usage is TRBJ1-6; D gene ambiguous. The CDR3 extends over 13 amino acids. Germline CDR1 is LGHDT and CDR2 is YNNKEL (reference sequence). V was clipped by 4 bases and J by 9 bases, with 10 bases between them. CDR3 protein: CASSPETTSPLHF. Written as DNA, the CDR3 is TGTGCCAGCAGCCCTGAGACCACTTCACCCCTCCACTTT.

The sample holds a few counts of this clone. The chain joins TRBV11-3 to TRBJ2-3; TRBD2 aligns across 7 bases. The junction had 2 bases not matched to a gene; V was cut back by 5 bases and J by 3 bases. The CDR3 is made up of 13 amino acids. CDR1 is SGHNT, CDR2 YENEEA, per germline. For the CDR3, the DNA is TGTGCCAGCAGCCGGCGGGGGACAGATACGCAGTATTTT. Translating it yields CASSRRGTDTQYF.

This clone showed up many times. This rearrangement joins TRBV28 to TRBJ2-7, with 13 bases fitting TRBD2. This CDR3 comprises 16 residues. Per germline, CDR1 MDHEN and CDR2 SYDVKM. V was clipped by 5 bases and J by 2 bases; unmatched bases: 6. CDR3 in DNA: TGTGCCAGCAGTCCTGGACTAGCGGGAGCCGCCTACGAGCAGTACTTC. Its translation: CASSPGLAGAAYEQYF. Supplemented by reference TRBV28 and TRBJ2-7, the full variable domain reads DVKVTQSSRYLVKRTGEKVFLECVQDMDHENMFWYRQDPGLGLRLIYFSYDVKMKEKGDIPEGYSVSREKKERFSLILESASTNQTSMYLCASSPGLAGAAYEQYFGPGTRLTVT.

This clone occurred a few times. The V call is TRBV11-2, the J call TRBJ2-5; 7 nucleotides match TRBD1. The junction had 5 bases not matched to a gene; V was cut back by 1 base and J by 0 bases. This CDR3 comprises 16 residues. Germline V gene lookup returns CDR1 SGHAT and CDR2 FQNNGV. This CDR3 is CASSLALQGYQETQYF. CDR3 nucleotide sequence: TGTGCCAGCAGCTTAGCCCTACAGGGGTACCAAGAGACCCAGTACTTC. Full variable domain (outside the CDR3, taken from reference TRBV11-2 and TRBJ2-5): EAGVAQSPRYKIIEKRQSVAFWCNPISGHATLYWYQQILGQGPKLLIQFQNNGVVDDSQLPKDRFSAERLKGVDSTLKIQPAKLEDSAVYLCASSLALQGYQETQYFGPGTRLLVL.

In this sample, this clone turned up many times. The rearrangement joins TRBV10-3 to TRBJ1-2; D possibly corresponds to TRBD1 (5 bases). The CDR3 totals 15 residues. V was trimmed by 0 bases and J by 4 bases, leaving 12 bases between them. Germline V gene sequence: CDR1 ENHRY, CDR2 SYGVKD. In DNA form, the CDR3 reads TGTGCCATCAGTGAGTCGACTACAGGACTCTATGGCTACACCTTC. As protein: CAISESTTGLYGYTF.

This clone is medium-sized by share. The CDR3 DNA is TGTGCCAGCAGCTTCGGTGGAGATACGCAGTATTTT. Amino acids: CASSFGGDTQYF. The rearrangement uses TRBV11-3 and TRBJ2-3; D gene unclear. V was shortened by 3 bases and J by 5 bases, with 6 bases between the two germline ends. From germline, CDR1 is SGHNT and CDR2 YENEEA. This CDR3 is 12 amino acids long.

This clone has ten or more counts. This chain joins TRBV3-1 and TRBJ1-1, with 7 bases matching TRBD1. CDR1 and CDR2 from the germline V gene are LGHDT and YNNKEL (reference sequence). The trim removed 7 bases at V and 5 bases at J, leaving 7 bases unmatched. The CDR3 runs to 13 residues. Here the CDR3 reads CASNGNRGTEAFF. Written as DNA, the CDR3 is TGTGCCAGCAACGGGAACAGGGGAACTGAAGCTTTCTTT.

This clone has more than one count but fewer than ten. This chain links TRBV6-1 with TRBJ2-1, with D possibly being TRBD1 (6 bases). There are 18 residues in the CDR3. Germline-derived CDR1 and CDR2 are MNHNS and SASEGT. V was trimmed by 9 bases and J by 4 bases, leaving 28 bases between them. CDR3 in amino acids: CASSNPGGPGQNYNEQFF. The CDR3 DNA sequence: TGTGCCAGTTCGAACCCGGGTGGGCCGGGACAAAATTACAATGAGCAGTTCTTC.

This clone was seen only a few times. The genes are TRBV12-3 or TRBV12-4 and TRBJ2-5, with D maybe TRBD2 (5 bases). V was shortened by 7 bases and J by 5 bases, with 20 bases between the two germline ends. The CDR3 spans 15 residues. The CDR3 bases are TGTGCCAGCATTAAACGGAGGAATAAGGAGGAGACCCAGTACTTC. This encodes CASIKRRNKEETQYF.

There are a few counts of this clone. This sequence joins TRBV20-1 and TRBJ2-2, with TRBD2 matching 13 bases. The CDR3 runs 17 residues. V trimming: 0 bases; J trimming: 4 bases; junction bases outside the gene matches: 5. The germline V gene encodes CDR1 DFQATT and CDR2 SNEGSKA (reference sequence). The CDR3, as DNA: TGCAGTGCTAGAGACGGACTAGCGGGAGAAGCCACCGGGGAGCTGTTTTTT. Amino acids: CSARDGLAGEATGELFF.

This clone was counted between two and nine times. This chain uses TRBV27 with TRBJ2-3; maybe TRBD2 (5 bases). From germline, CDR1 is MNHEY and CDR2 SMNVEV (reference sequence). The CDR3 runs 13 residues. Trimming stripped 4 bases from V and 10 bases from J, with 15 bases between. The CDR3 reads CASSSETRGSQYF. In DNA, the CDR3 is TGTGCCAGCAGTTCCGAAACCCGGGGTTCGCAGTATTTT.

This clone was observed a few times. The chain is built from TRBV11-1 and TRBJ2-3, with TRBD1 matching over 12 bases. The J segment lost 5 bases and the V segment lost 4 bases, leaving 4 bases of the junction unmatched. Germline-derived CDR1 and CDR2 are SGHAT and FQDESV (reference sequence). The CDR3 is 15 amino acids. CDR3 nucleotides: TGTGCCAGCAGCTCGGGACAGGGGGCGAGAGATACGCAGTATTTT. Encoded protein: CASSSGQGARDTQYF.

Only a few counts were recorded for this clone. The CDR3 is CAPSDREANYGYTF. DNA of the CDR3: TGTGCCCCCAGTGATAGGGAAGCTAACTATGGCTACACCTTC. The gene calls are TRBV10-3 and TRBJ1-2; D remains unclear. The CDR3 sequence is 14 residues long. The V end was cut by 11 bases, the J end by 0 bases, with 16 bases between. Per the germline V gene, CDR1 is ENHRY and CDR2 is SYGVKD.

The chain carries TRBV19 and TRBJ2-7; D may be TRBD1 (6 bases). Trimming took off 10 bases at V and 4 bases at J, with 17 bases between the two ends. Looked up from germline, CDR1 is LNHDA and CDR2 is SQIVND (reference sequence). The CDR3 totals 13 residues. This chain's CDR3 is CATIDRKTYEQYF. The CDR3 DNA is TGTGCCACTATAGACAGGAAGACTTACGAGCAGTACTTC. The full variable domain, with the rest looked up from reference TRBV19 and TRBJ2-7, is DGGITQSPKYLFRKEGQNVTLSCEQNLNHDAMYWYRQDPGQGLRLIYYSQIVNDFQKGDIAEGYSVSREKKESFPLTVTSAQKNPTAFYLCATIDRKTYEQYFGPGTRLTVT.

This clone was detected many times. For the CDR3, the DNA is TGCAGCGTGATGACTAGCGGAAGCACAGATACGCAGTATTTT. Translation: CSVMTSGSTDTQYF. The chain links TRBV29-1 to TRBJ2-3, with 9 bases identical to TRBD2. The CDR3 loop spans 14 amino acids. V was pared by 6 bases and J by 0 bases, with 4 bases of the junction left unmatched. Germline V gene data show CDR1 as SQVTM and CDR2 as ANQGSEA.